This TCR beta chain was captured in a study of T-cell memory formation after mild COVID-19. Germline V gene sequence: CDR1 SQVTM, CDR2 ANQGSEA. The CDR3 length is 15 residues. The V segment lost 0 bases and the J segment 1 base; nucleotides outside the gene matches: 6. Each CDR3 protein is one row after TCRdb ran MiXCR on the 5' RACE reads. The sample contains tens of thousands of distinct CDR3 sequences, around 13% of which appear only once. Sequenced sample: PBMCs or a T cell subset sorted from them (not recorded which). The chain carries TRBV29-1 and TRBJ2-7; the match to TRBD2 covers 7 bases. This sequence originates from a man younger than 35 who had mild COVID-19 (a few samples of this study predate the infection). Cell type and time point are not known. CDR3 DNA: TGCAGCGTTGAAGATCTGGGAGGGAGTTCCTACGAGCAGTACTTC. Encoded protein: CSVEDLGGSSYEQYF.